This T cell receptor (beta chain) was documented in a study of blood T cells in healthy people across ages. This clonotype was detected many times. Together with a sample-barcoded 5' primer, a J-beta primer mix was included in a second PCR lasting roughly 6 to 12 cycles. Each TCR beta cDNA got a 12-nucleotide random molecular identifier. TCRdb reprocessed the 5' RACE reads with MiXCR, giving one entry per CDR3 protein. The table has some 1.7 million distinct CDR3 sequences, 25% to 30% seen once. This CDR3 comprises 11 residues. Germline V gene sequence: CDR1 DFQATT, CDR2 SNEGSKA (reference sequence). Trimming removed 7 bases at V and 8 bases at J, with 14 bases between. Individuals who donated were healthy Caucasians from Russia aged about 6 to 95.

The sample comprised blood. The TCR originated in a woman aged 25-40 years in good health. This sequence joins TRBV20-1 and TRBJ1-2, with D hard to call. The DNA for the CDR3 is TGCAGTGTTATACGGTTGGGGGGCTACACCTTC. Translating it yields CSVIRLGGYTF.